The next 18 T cell receptor beta chains were all read from a single sample in a study of shared clonotypes between healthy human individuals. Naive CD8 populations comprised CD45RO-negative cells positively selected for CCR7, excluding terminally differentiated effector memory CD45RA+ cells. Using immunoSEQ multiplex PCR, the repertoire was profiled, and TCRdb retains in-frame clones only, with some absent. The sample contains about 2.2 million clones, just over 90% of which appear only once. The sample comprised naive CD8+ T cells from PBMCs. The receptor set was obtained from a man aged 18-30 years in good health. Some clones in this sample may be carry-over from other donors' samples.

V gene TRBV29-1 combines with J gene TRBJ1-1; 7 nucleotides match TRBD1. V was clipped by 7 bases and J by 6 bases; unmatched bases: 5. The germline V gene has CDR1 SQVTM and CDR2 ANQGSEA. This CDR3 comprises 11 residues. For the CDR3, the DNA is TGCAGCGAGTTACAGGGGCCTGAAGCTTTCTTT. It yields the protein CSELQGPEAFF.

In its sample, this clone was seen once. The same CDR3 arises from other DNA sequences in this sample as well. The J gene is TRBJ2-7, the V gene TRBV9, with no clear D. There are 15 residues in the CDR3. Trimming removed 0 bases at V and 0 bases at J, with 10 bases between. CDR1 SGDLS and CDR2 YYNGEE come from the germline V gene. The DNA for the CDR3 is TGTGCCAGCAGCGTAGCTGGTGACTTCTCCTACGAGCAGTACTTC. Its translation: CASSVAGDFSYEQYF.

V gene TRBV9 combines with J gene TRBJ2-3, with TRBD2 matching over 7 bases. Germline V gene data show CDR1 as SGDLS and CDR2 as YYNGEE. There are 12 residues in the CDR3. After removal of 3 bases from V and 9 bases from J, the junction contained 4 bases not matched to a gene. The CDR3 DNA sequence: TGTGCCAGCAGCGATACGGGAGGCACGCAGTATTTT. It is translated as CASSDTGGTQYF.

Concerning this clone itself: Other DNA sequences within the sample encode an identical CDR3. The rearrangement joins TRBV9 to TRBJ1-3, with 9 bases matching TRBD1. J lost 4 bases, V lost 3 bases, and 2 bases had no gene match. CDR3 length: 14 amino acids. CDR1 SGDLS and CDR2 YYNGEE come from the germline V gene. For the CDR3, the DNA is TGTGCCAGCAGCGCTGGGACAGGGGGAAACACCATATATTTT. Translating gives CASSAGTGGNTIYF.

The chain has TRBV7-8 and TRBJ2-1; no clear D gene. V lost 8 bases and J 0 bases, leaving 11 bases between the germline ends. The CDR3 spans 14 residues. Germline CDR1 is SGHVS and CDR2 is FQNEAQ. The CDR3 region has the DNA TGTGCCAGCGGGCAGCGTAGCTCCTACAATGAGCAGTTCTTC. Protein sequence: CASGQRSSYNEQFF. Using reference TRBV7-8 and TRBJ2-1 for the parts outside the CDR3, the full variable domain is GAGVSQSPRYKVAKRGQDVALRCDPISGHVSLFWYQQALGQGPEFLTYFQNEAQLDKSGLPSDRFFAERPEGSVSTLKIQRTQQEDSAVYLCASGQRSSYNEQFFGPGTRLTVL.

The chain couples TRBV11-2 to TRBJ2-5; D may be TRBD2 (6 bases). From germline, CDR1 is SGHAT and CDR2 FQNNGV. The V end was cut by 1 base, the J end by 5 bases, with 17 bases between. The CDR3 contains 16 residues. Written as DNA, the CDR3 is TGTGCCAGCAGCTTAGGTGCAACTAGCCGCGGGGAGACCCAGTACTTC. This encodes CASSLGATSRGETQYF.

This clone came up once. The chain carries TRBV7-9 and TRBJ1-4, with 8 nucleotides matching TRBD1. The V gene's germline CDR1 is SEHNR and CDR2 FQNEAQ (reference sequence). The CDR3 is 14 amino acids. Trimming at V came to 5 bases and at J to 6 bases, leaving 5 bases not matched to a gene. As DNA, the CDR3 is TGTGCCAGCAGCAGACAGGGGCGCCATGAAAAACTGTTTTTT. Its protein is CASSRQGRHEKLFF.

This chain connects TRBV7-2 to TRBJ1-3; the D gene is possibly TRBD1 (6 bases). Germline CDR1 and CDR2: SGHTA and FQGNSA. Trimming removed 4 bases from V and 0 bases from J, with 13 bases in between. There are 16 residues in the CDR3. CDR3 sequence reads: CASSSPQGFSGNTIYF. Written as DNA, the CDR3 is TGTGCCAGCAGCTCACCACAGGGTTTCTCTGGAAACACCATATATTTT. Filled out from reference TRBV7-2 and TRBJ1-3, the complete variable domain reads GAGVSQSPSNKVTEKGKDVELRCDPISGHTALYWYRQSLGQGLEFLIYFQGNSAPDKSGLPSDRFSAERTGGSVSTLTIQRTQQEDSAVYLCASSSPQGFSGNTIYFGEGSWLTVV.

The chain has TRBV11-2 and TRBJ2-1; the match to TRBD2 covers 7 bases. The V gene end was trimmed by 1 base and the J gene end by 6 bases; junction bases not matched to a gene: 6. This CDR3 region has 15 residues. From germline, CDR1 is SGHAT and CDR2 FQNNGV. The CDR3 sequence is CASSLGPSGGNEQFF. The CDR3 nucleotides are TGTGCCAGCAGCTTAGGTCCTAGCGGCGGCAATGAGCAGTTCTTC.

The chain links TRBV28 to TRBJ1-4; D is unresolved. Trimming took off 5 bases at V and 4 bases at J, with 11 bases between the two ends. This CDR3 contains 14 residues. CDR1 and CDR2 (germline): MDHEN, SYDVKM. This CDR3 reads CASSGPRVNEKLFF. DNA for the CDR3: TGTGCCAGCAGTGGGCCCCGGGTTAATGAAAAACTGTTTTTT.

The chain is built from TRBV19 and TRBJ1-1; no reliable D call. The length of the CDR3 is 15 residues. CDR1 is LNHDA, CDR2 SQIVND, per germline (reference sequence). V was pared by 4 bases and J by 3 bases, with 15 bases between. CDR3 sequence reads: CASSTRRHLHTEAFF. CDR3 nucleotides: TGTGCCAGTAGTACTCGACGGCACTTGCACACTGAAGCTTTCTTT.

The genes are TRBV5-6 and TRBJ1-1; D is undetermined. The CDR3 sequence is 12 residues long. In germline, CDR1 is SGHDT, CDR2 YYEEEE. V lost 3 bases and J lost 6, with 9 bases in between. CDR3 protein: CASSWGRAEAFF. The DNA of the CDR3 is TGTGCCAGCAGCTGGGGTCGGGCTGAAGCTTTCTTT.

This chain joins TRBV9 and TRBJ1-1, with D perhaps matching TRBD1 (6 bases). Germline CDR1 is SGDLS and CDR2 is YYNGEE. Trimming left V 0 bases short and J 3 bases short, with 9 bases between. This CDR3 spans 14 amino acids. Here the CDR3 DNA reads TGTGCCAGCAGCGTAGTACAGGGCTACACTGAAGCTTTCTTT. Protein sequence: CASSVVQGYTEAFF.

This rearrangement joins TRBV28 to TRBJ2-5; maybe TRBD2 (6 bases). CDR1 and CDR2 (germline): MDHEN, SYDVKM. Trimming cost V 2 bases and J 4 bases, with 17 bases left between them. The CDR3 has 16 amino acids. Here the CDR3 reads CASSLGPGTASETQYF. As DNA, the CDR3 is TGTGCCAGCAGTTTAGGCCCCGGGACTGCCTCAGAGACCCAGTACTTC.

The CDR3: CASSQVAGTGNTIYF. The CDR3 nucleotides are TGTGCCAGCAGCCAAGTCGCGGGGACTGGAAACACCATATATTTT. The chain couples TRBV4-2 to TRBJ1-3, with D unresolved. The CDR3 consists of 15 residues. CDR1 is LGHNA and CDR2 is YNFKEQ in the germline V gene. V was shortened by 1 base and J by 2 bases, with 9 bases between the two germline ends.

To note about this clone: Other DNA sequences within the sample encode an identical CDR3. The V call is TRBV27, the J call TRBJ2-7; possibly TRBD1 or TRBD2 for D (6 bases each). The CDR3 totals 14 residues. Per germline, CDR1 MNHEY and CDR2 SMNVEV (reference sequence). V lost 4 bases, J lost 1 base, and 11 bases lay in between. The CDR3 here is CASSSQGGSYEQYF. The CDR3 coding sequence is TGTGCCAGCAGTTCACAGGGAGGTTCCTACGAGCAGTACTTC.

The gene calls are TRBV4-1 and TRBJ2-1, with TRBD1 identical over 11 bases. V dropped 5 bases and J dropped 8; count of bases not matched to a gene: 5. Looked up from germline, CDR1 is MGHRA and CDR2 is YSYEKL. This CDR3 spans 14 amino acids. The CDR3 DNA sequence: TGCGCCAGCAGCTACCGGGACAGGGGGGATGAGCAGTTCTTC. Amino acids: CASSYRDRGDEQFF.

Written as DNA, the CDR3 is TGTGCCATCAGTGAGCACGGACAGGGCTACGAGCAGTACTTC. It is translated as CAISEHGQGYEQYF. The chain has TRBV10-3 and TRBJ2-7; 8 bases match TRBD1. The CDR3 extends over 14 amino acids. CDR1 ENHRY and CDR2 SYGVKD come from the germline V gene. V was clipped by 2 bases and J by 3 bases; unmatched bases: 3.